The TCR beta chain under discussion was sequenced for a study of control samples from healthy donors and cancer patients. Clones were sequenced by immunoSEQ multiplex PCR, and TCRdb holds only the in-frame ones, with some missing. This table has 3,600 or so clones, around three quarters appearing once. This sequence was found in a female donor with melanoma. Sequenced: formalin-fixed, paraffin-embedded tissue.

The CDR3 DNA follows: TGTGCCAGCAGCGTAGGCCTAACTAACTACGAGCAGTACTTC. Encoded protein: CASSVGLTNYEQYF. The chain has TRBV9 and TRBJ2-7; D is ambiguous. Trimming took off 0 bases at V and 3 bases at J, with 10 bases between the two ends. The CDR3 has 14 amino acids. From germline, CDR1 is SGDLS and CDR2 YYNGEE.